This is a list of T cell receptor beta chains from one sample in a study of blood T cell repertoires in COVID-19. Method: immunoSEQ multiplex PCR; TCRdb's copy keeps in-frame clones and lacks some. The table records some 250,000 clones, around 85% of them present only once. The sample was peripheral blood. The receptor set was obtained from a woman at least 80 years old with acute or convalescent COVID-19. Both conserved end residues are trimmed from each CDR3. The D gene is left open where the match is weak.

V,J,D,CDR3
TRBV19,TRBJ1-5,TRBD1,ASSPLDRGNQPQH
TRBV18,TRBJ2-2,NA,ASSPVSGNTGELF
TRBV18,TRBJ1-1,NA,ASSPPMPGNTEAF
TRBV11-3,TRBJ2-2,TRBD1,ASSLGQGFGELF
TRBV6-5,TRBJ1-5,NA,ASSMDGGVLVAQH
TRBV4-2,TRBJ2-1,TRBD1,ASSQGQGYEQF
TRBV27,TRBJ1-6,TRBD1,ASSFRDRAYYNSPLH
TRBV5-4,TRBJ1-1,NA,ASSSRAGAGTEAF
TRBV28,TRBJ1-2,NA,ASSLGGVDLYGYT
TRBV11-3,TRBJ1-1,NA,ASSLAGASEAF
TRBV5-8,TRBJ2-3,TRBD1,ASSDGRGLVRTDTQY
TRBV10-3,TRBJ2-3,TRBD2,AIRDKRGSTDTQY
TRBV9,TRBJ2-7,TRBD2,ASSVGLAGFSYEQY
TRBV6-5,TRBJ1-1,NA,AVILRGNTEAF
TRBV5-1,TRBJ1-1,NA,ASSLGAGGDTEAF
TRBV28,TRBJ2-7,TRBD2,ASSPTSGSTYEQY
TRBV12-2,TRBJ2-7,NA,ASRLAERDPPEQY
TRBV6-5,TRBJ2-7,NA,ASRGQPSSYEQY
TRBV6-6,TRBJ2-5,TRBD1,ASSYYIQGDQETQY
TRBV6-1,TRBJ1-5,NA,ASSEGQHQPQH
TRBV6-1,TRBJ2-7,TRBD2,ASSEGLAGTYEQY
TRBV3-1/TRBV3-2,TRBJ2-7,TRBD2,ASSQLGTSGYEQY
TRBV21-1,TRBJ1-6,NA,ASSGVAAEAGNNSPLH
TRBV29-1,TRBJ2-7,NA,SVEKGRNEQY
TRBV13,TRBJ2-3,TRBD2,ASRVAGGDYTQY
TRBV3-1/TRBV3-2,TRBJ1-2,NA,ASSLKDRSPYGYT
TRBV5-5,TRBJ1-2,NA,ASSPGTGLYGYT
TRBV7-9,TRBJ1-2,NA,ASSSPYSTPAYGYT
TRBV10-3,TRBJ1-6,TRBD1,AIRTGQEYSPLH
TRBV27,TRBJ2-3,NA,ASRKAGHTDTQY
TRBV19,TRBJ2-1,NA,ASGLARYNEQF
TRBV19,TRBJ2-5,TRBD1,ASSRDRVTQETQY
TRBV6-6,TRBJ2-3,NA,ASSGEKTQY
TRBV9,TRBJ2-7,TRBD2,ASSSSVLAGVEQY
TRBV21-1,TRBJ1-5,NA,ASSTGGPVQPQH
TRBV27,TRBJ1-5,TRBD1,ASSPYTSVDRGNAQPQH
TRBV7-2,TRBJ2-7,TRBD1,ASRTTGGLEEQY
TRBV10-1,TRBJ2-3,TRBD2,ASSLKREPTGSTDTQY
TRBV5-1,TRBJ2-1,NA,ASSSVAGGGGRDSYNEQF
TRBV14,TRBJ1-1,NA,ASSQGGLTEAF
TRBV9,TRBJ2-3,TRBD2,ASSVGEGGTDTQY
TRBV12-3/TRBV12-4,TRBJ1-4,NA,ASSPLGVEKLF